The present T cell receptor beta chain was sequenced within a study of blood T cell repertoires in COVID-19. In the original workflow: Estimates of nucleated cell counts were drawn from the amplification of reference gene primers. Libraries were prepared by immunoSEQ multiplex PCR; TCRdb keeps only in-frame clonotypes and omits some of them. V, J and clone size were drawn from that table, and D and trimming were deduced from the DNA. Of over 300,000 clones listed, roughly 89% are singletons. Trimming stripped 6 bases from V and 6 bases from J, with 9 bases between. The V gene's germline CDR1 is SNHLY and CDR2 FYNNEI. The length of the CDR3 is 12 residues.

Sequenced input: peripheral blood. The chain is built from TRBV2 and TRBJ1-5; no firm D call. This sequence was found in a man between 18 and 35 years old with active or convalescent COVID-19. As DNA, the CDR3 is TGTGCCAGCAGCGGACTCGTTCAGCCCCAGCATTTT. Amino acids: CASSGLVQPQHF. Variable domain in full (rest from reference TRBV2 and TRBJ1-5): EPEVTQTPSHQVTQMGQEVILRCVPISNHLYFYWYRQILGQKVEFLVSFYNNEISEKSEIFDDQFSVERPDGSNFTLKIRSTKLEDSAMYFCASSGLVQPQHFGDGTRLSIL.